These 15 T cell receptor beta chains share one sample of origin, sequenced in a study of radiation and T cells in renal cell carcinoma (dated by TCRdb to the early 2020s). Read against the paper, the sample's time point label means: tumor resected at nephrectomy. The sample's treatment or condition label, decoded: treatment-naive control, cytoreductive nephrectomy. Library method: the immunoSEQ multiplex PCR assay. Here the immuneACCESS table is served through TCRdb, limited to in-frame sequences with V and J called. Missing clones are a known gap in these copies; in checked studies unresolved V genes cover under half, and the rest lacks a known reason. The sample yields some 9,800 clones; approximately 69% were counted once. 14% of the sample lies in the top ten. The sample was tumor tissue, taken from a patient whose treatment was nephrectomy without radiotherapy. The receptors stem from a man in his fifties or sixties with renal cell carcinoma.

The rearrangement uses TRBV6-1 and TRBJ2-7; weak D call: TRBD2 (6 bases). There are 16 residues in the CDR3. Trimming cost V 0 bases and J 3 bases, with 15 bases left between them. CDR1 and CDR2 from the germline V gene are MNHNS and SASEGT. The CDR3: CASSEAPGGVGYEQYF. The DNA of the CDR3 is TGTGCCAGCAGTGAAGCCCCTGGAGGGGTGGGCTACGAGCAGTACTTC.

In its sample, this clone is medium-sized (0.01 to 0.1%). The CDR3 DNA reads TGTGCCAGCAGCATGACTGCCAATGAGCAGTTCTTC. It codes for CASSMTANEQFF. The rearrangement uses TRBV7-6 and TRBJ2-1, with D unresolved. CDR1 is SGHVS, CDR2 FNYEAQ, per germline. The CDR3 is 12 amino acids. Deletions cut 5 bases from V and 6 bases from J, with 8 bases between. The variable domain in full, with the rest retrieved from reference TRBV7-6 and TRBJ2-1, is GAGVSQSPRYKVTKRGQDVALRCDPISGHVSLYWYRQALGQGPEFLTYFNYEAQQDKSGLPNDRFSAERPEGSISTLTIQRTEQRDSAMYRCASSMTANEQFFGPGTRLTVL.

This clone has just a few counts. V usage is TRBV7-2 and J usage is TRBJ2-1; D might be TRBD2 (5 bases). Trimming shortened V by 4 bases and J by 5 bases, and 18 bases separated the two germline ends. Germline V gene lookup returns CDR1 SGHTA and CDR2 FQGNSA. The CDR3 runs 16 residues. The CDR3 loop is CASSSRGNHLDNEQFF. In nucleotides, the CDR3 is TGTGCCAGCAGCTCTAGAGGGAACCACTTGGACAATGAGCAGTTCTTC.

J is TRBJ2-6 and V is TRBV18, with a weak D call TRBD2 (5 bases). CDR1 is KGHSH, CDR2 LQKENI, per germline. V lost 0 bases, J lost 0 bases, and 18 bases lay in between. This CDR3 contains 20 residues. The CDR3 here is CASSPPDQPTRDSGANVLTF. CDR3 bases: TGTGCCAGCTCACCACCGGATCAACCCACCCGGGACTCTGGGGCCAACGTCCTGACTTTC. Complete variable domain (other parts from reference TRBV18 and TRBJ2-6): NAGVMQNPRHLVRRRGQEARLRCSPMKGHSHVYWYRQLPEEGLKFMVYLQKENIIDESGMPKERFSAEFPKEGPSILRIQQVVRGDSAAYFCASSPPDQPTRDSGANVLTFGAGSRLTVL.

This clone was detected a few times. V is TRBV11-1 and J is TRBJ1-1, with D possibly being TRBD1 (5 bases). V lost 1 base to trimming and J lost 11 bases, with 20 bases between them. CDR1 and CDR2 from the germline V gene are SGHAT and FQDESV (reference sequence). The CDR3 has 15 amino acids. The CDR3 nucleotides are TGTGCCAGCAGCTTAGACAGCGGGGGACCCTGGAACGCTTTCTTT. Residues: CASSLDSGGPWNAFF.

This chain connects TRBV11-2 to TRBJ2-7, with 13 bases aligning to TRBD2. Trimming cost V 4 bases and J 7 bases; bases outside gene matches: 1. This CDR3 is 13 amino acids long. Germline-derived CDR1 and CDR2 are SGHAT and FQNNGV. In nucleotides, the CDR3 is TGTGCCAGCAGCTGGGGACTAGCGGGGGAGCAGTACTTC. The encoded protein is CASSWGLAGEQYF.

CDR3 sequence: CASSSGQPANYGYTF. The DNA of the CDR3 is TGTGCCAGCAGCTCCGGACAGCCAGCTAACTATGGCTACACCTTC. The chain is built from TRBV7-5 and TRBJ1-2; TRBD1 is taken as the D call from the table, unchecked against the DNA. TRBV7-5 counts as a pseudogene. CDR3 length: 15 amino acids.

The genes are TRBV19 and TRBJ1-5; no clear D. Per the germline V gene, CDR1 is LNHDA and CDR2 is SQIVND (reference sequence). The CDR3 is 18 residues long. Trimming cost V 4 bases and J 0 bases, with 19 bases left between them. CDR3 region: CASSSPLGGRYSNQPQHF. The CDR3 region has the DNA TGTGCCAGTAGTAGCCCCCTTGGAGGCCGATATAGCAATCAGCCCCAGCATTTT.

The rearrangement uses TRBV7-9 and TRBJ1-5; weak D call: TRBD1 (5 bases). Germline V gene sequence: CDR1 SEHNR, CDR2 FQNEAQ (reference sequence). V was clipped by 5 bases and J by 9 bases, with 14 bases between them. The CDR3 consists of 13 residues. For the CDR3, the DNA is TGTGCCAGCAGCCCGGGGGGGGGTAGGCCCCAGCATTTT. Protein product: CASSPGGGRPQHF.

CDR3 DNA: TGCGCCAGCAGCTCCGACAGGGTGAACACTGAAGCTTTCTTT. Protein product: CASSSDRVNTEAFF. This sequence joins TRBV5-1 and TRBJ1-1, with 7 bases aligning to TRBD1. The CDR3 extends over 14 amino acids. Trimming removed 3 bases from V and 0 bases from J; junction bases left unmatched: 2. Per germline, CDR1 SGHRS and CDR2 YFSETQ.

The V call is TRBV4-3, the J call TRBJ1-1, with 11 nucleotides matching TRBD1. There are 16 residues in the CDR3. V lost 4 bases to trimming and J lost 4 bases; unmatched junction nucleotides: 8. Per the germline V gene, CDR1 is LGHNA and CDR2 is YSLEER. This CDR3 is CASSRHRDRGSTEAFF. DNA of the CDR3: TGCGCCAGCAGCCGGCACCGGGACAGGGGGTCCACTGAAGCTTTCTTT.

The chain is built from TRBV6-5 and TRBJ2-3; D possibly matches TRBD1 or TRBD2 (5 bases each). The CDR3 consists of 15 residues. Per the germline V gene, CDR1 is MNHEY and CDR2 is SVGAGI. Trimming stripped 5 bases from V and 8 bases from J, with 20 bases between. CDR3 loop: CASSHEINGAFTQYF. As DNA, the CDR3 is TGTGCCAGCAGTCACGAAATAAACGGGGCCTTTACGCAGTATTTT.

The chain employs TRBV2 and TRBJ2-7, with 12 bases lining up with TRBD2. With 4 bases clipped from V and 2 bases from J, the junction kept 3 bases outside the gene matches. This CDR3 contains 15 residues. CDR1 SNHLY and CDR2 FYNNEI come from the germline V gene. The CDR3 DNA follows: TGTGCCAGCAGTGTGACTAGCGGGAGCCCCTACGAGCAGTACTTC. This translates into CASSVTSGSPYEQYF.

This clone is termed medium-sized (0.01 to 0.1%). The chain is built from TRBV7-9 and TRBJ1-2, with TRBD1 matching 8 bases. CDR1 and CDR2 from the germline V gene are SEHNR and FQNEAQ (reference sequence). The V gene end was trimmed by 3 bases and the J gene end by 5 bases; junction bases not matched to a gene: 5. This CDR3 contains 14 residues. The chain's CDR3 is CASSFIQGEYGYTF. In nucleotides, the CDR3 is TGTGCCAGCAGCTTCATACAGGGGGAGTATGGCTACACCTTC. The full variable domain, its missing parts supplied by reference TRBV7-9 and TRBJ1-2, is DTGVSQNPRHKITKRGQNVTFRCDPISEHNRLYWYRQTLGQGPEFLTYFQNEAQLEKSRLLSDRFSAERPKGSFSTLEIQRTEQGDSAMYLCASSFIQGEYGYTFGSGTRLTVV.

The chain couples TRBV18 to TRBJ2-2; 10 nucleotides line up with TRBD1. Germline values: CDR1 KGHSH, CDR2 LQKENI. The CDR3 is 17 amino acids. V shed 3 bases and J 1 base; nucleotides not matched to a gene: 5. For the CDR3, the DNA is TGTGCCAGCTCACCCGACAGGGGGCTGGTGAACACCGGGGAGCTGTTTTTT. Translation gives CASSPDRGLVNTGELFF.